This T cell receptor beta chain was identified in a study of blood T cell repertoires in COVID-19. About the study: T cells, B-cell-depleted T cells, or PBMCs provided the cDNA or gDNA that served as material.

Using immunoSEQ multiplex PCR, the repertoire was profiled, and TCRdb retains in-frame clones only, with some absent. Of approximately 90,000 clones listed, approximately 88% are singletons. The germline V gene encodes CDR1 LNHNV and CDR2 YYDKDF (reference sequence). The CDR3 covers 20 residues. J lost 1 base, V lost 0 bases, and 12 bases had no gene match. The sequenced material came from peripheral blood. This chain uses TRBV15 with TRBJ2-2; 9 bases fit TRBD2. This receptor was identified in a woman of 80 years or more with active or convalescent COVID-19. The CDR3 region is CATSRDIMLAGSLNTGELFF. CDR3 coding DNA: TGTGCCACCAGCAGAGATATTATGCTAGCGGGGTCGCTGAACACCGGGGAGCTGTTTTTT.